This T cell receptor beta chain came from a study of naive and memory T cell subsets. Four PCR rounds used nested alpha and beta constant region primers plus the SP2 primer. TCRdb recomputed calls from the 5' RACE reads with MiXCR, one row per CDR3 protein. The table lists 50,000 to 60,000 distinct CDR3 sequences, around 8% of them singletons. The CDR3 runs 14 residues. With V trimmed by 0 bases and J by 6 bases, 2 bases remained unmatched. Germline V gene sequence: CDR1 SGDLS, CDR2 YYNGEE. TCR cDNA received a 3' ligated oligonucleotide that carried a UMI. This clonotype has ten or more counts. The TCR comes from a female donor in good health. The V and J genes are TRBV9 and TRBJ2-1; 8 bases fit TRBD2. CDR3 in amino acids: CASSVGGGFNEQFF. CDR3 DNA sequence: TGTGCCAGCAGCGTAGGCGGGGGGTTCAATGAGCAGTTCTTC.